A single sample is the source of the 15 T cell receptor beta chains below, sequenced in a study of T-cell reconstitution after alpha-beta-depleted transplantation in children. Unique molecular identifiers were incorporated into the prepared TCRbeta library. A single record per CDR3 protein comes from TCRdb applying MiXCR to the PCR reads. The data show just under 150,000 distinct CDR3 sequences, with around 8.8% seen just once and 18% held by the top ten. Material: PBMCs, mostly from graft donor cells, obtained 180 days after TCRalphabeta/CD19-depleted stem cell transplant. The receptors come from a female patient aged 2 to 10 who had a stem cell transplant for congenital amegakaryocytic thrombocytopenia, so the T cells may come from the graft donor.

Many counts were recorded for this clonotype. The chain recombines TRBV7-2 with TRBJ2-3, with 7 nucleotides matching TRBD1. The CDR3 sequence is 14 residues long. Germline-derived CDR1 and CDR2 are SGHTA and FQGNSA. V trimming: 7 bases; J trimming: 4 bases; junction bases outside the gene matches: 8. CDR3 residues: CASTRRGQSDTQYF. Here the CDR3 DNA reads TGTGCCAGCACCCGTAGGGGACAGTCAGATACGCAGTATTTT. The whole variable domain, filled in from reference TRBV7-2 and TRBJ2-3, reads GAGVSQSPSNKVTEKGKDVELRCDPISGHTALYWYRQSLGQGLEFLIYFQGNSAPDKSGLPSDRFSAERTGGSVSTLTIQRTQQEDSAVYLCASTRRGQSDTQYFGPGTRLTVL.

This clonotype was observed at least ten times. The chain joins TRBV5-1 to TRBJ2-3; possibly TRBD1 or TRBD2 for D (5 bases each). The CDR3 runs 15 residues. Germline values: CDR1 SGHRS, CDR2 YFSETQ. The V gene lost 6 bases and the J gene lost 2 bases, with 16 bases spanning the gap. The CDR3 DNA sequence: TGCGCCAGCACCCACCGGGGCTCTCTCACAGATACGCAGTATTTT. This translates into CASTHRGSLTDTQYF.

This clonotype was seen a few times. This sequence may be a read error, since a much larger clone differs from it by one base. The chain recombines TRBV20-1 with TRBJ2-4; D unresolved. Per the germline V gene, CDR1 is DFQATT and CDR2 is SNEGSKA (reference sequence). The CDR3 contains 14 residues. This CDR3 is CSAPVDLAKNSQYF. As DNA, the CDR3 is TGCAGTGCTCCGGTAGACTTAGCCAAAAACAGTCAGTACTTC.

In its sample, this clonotype was seen many times. The chain recombines TRBV28 with TRBJ1-1, with D uncertain. Germline values: CDR1 MDHEN, CDR2 SYDVKM. This CDR3 spans 11 amino acids. V lost 7 bases and J 8 bases, leaving 11 bases between the germline ends. CDR3 residues: CASTTWTEAFF. The CDR3 DNA follows: TGTGCCAGCACCACGTGGACCGAAGCTTTCTTT.

This clonotype was seen at least ten times. The genes are TRBV12-3 or TRBV12-4 and TRBJ1-4; 10 nucleotides align to TRBD1. The ends lost 4 bases at V and 7 bases at J; junction bases unmatched: 6. The CDR3 is 15 residues long. The CDR3: CASSWGQGPGEKLFF. For the CDR3, the DNA is TGTGCCAGCAGTTGGGGACAGGGGCCAGGTGAAAAACTGTTTTTT.

This clonotype was observed many times. The chain links TRBV7-2 to TRBJ2-5; D not resolved. V was shortened by 4 bases and J by 2 bases, with 14 bases between the two germline ends. Germline V gene lookup returns CDR1 SGHTA and CDR2 FQGNSA. The CDR3 totals 15 residues. CDR3 DNA: TGTGCCAGCAGCTCCTGGGCCACTTGGCAAGAGACCCAGTACTTC. Amino acids: CASSSWATWQETQYF.

A note on this clonotype: A much bigger clone sits one base away, suggesting this may be a read error. The chain carries TRBV11-3 and TRBJ2-2; 8 bases fit TRBD2. In germline, CDR1 is SGHNT, CDR2 YENEEA. CDR3 size: 15 residues. In DNA form, the CDR3 reads TGTGCCAGCAGCCATGAACTAGCGGACACCGTGGAGCTGTTTTTT. This gives the protein CASSHELADTVELFF.

Comment on this clonotype: Its ends do not fully match the called genes, so a read error is possible. V is TRBV5-1 and J is TRBJ2-3; 9 bases are a match to TRBD2. This CDR3 has 17 residues. Germline assignment: CDR1 SGHRS and CDR2 YFSETQ. CDR3 sequence: CASSLRAAGGYTYTQYF. In DNA form, the CDR3 reads TGCGCCAGCAGCTTGCGGGCAGCGGGAGGTTACACATATACGCAGTATTTT.

The chain carries TRBV4-2 and TRBJ2-1; the match to TRBD2 covers 7 bases. Germline V gives CDR1 LGHNA, CDR2 YNFKEQ. The V segment lost 4 bases and the J segment 9 bases; nucleotides outside the gene matches: 21. The CDR3 totals 18 residues. CDR3 DNA sequence: TGTGCCAGCAGCCCCGGCCCCCTTGGGTTATGGGGGGAGGGTGAGCAGTTCTTC. Protein: CASSPGPLGLWGEGEQFF.

This clonotype has a count of ten or more. The CDR3 protein is CASRLGVGNQPQHF. The CDR3 DNA reads as TGTGCCAGCAGACTGGGGGTTGGCAATCAGCCCCAGCATTTT. The chain recombines TRBV14 with TRBJ1-5; weak D call: TRBD1 (5 bases). Trimming left V 6 bases short and J 2 bases short, with 11 bases between. CDR1 is SGHDN and CDR2 is FVKESK in the germline V gene. CDR3 length: 14 amino acids. Full variable domain (missing parts from reference TRBV14 and TRBJ1-5): EAGVTQFPSHSVIEKGQTVTLRCDPISGHDNLYWYRRVMGKEIKFLLHFVKESKQDESGMPNNRFLAERTGGTYSTLKVQPAELEDSGVYFCASRLGVGNQPQHFGDGTRLSIL.

Ten or more counts support this clonotype. The chain carries TRBV7-6 and TRBJ2-3; D is unresolved. V was cut by 3 bases and J by 2 bases, with 6 bases left in between. Germline loops: CDR1 SGHVS, CDR2 FNYEAQ. CDR3 size: 13 residues. CDR3 residues: CASSFGFTDTQYF. The CDR3 DNA reads as TGTGCCAGCAGCTTCGGATTCACAGATACGCAGTATTTT.

This rearrangement joins TRBV27 to TRBJ2-3, with D perhaps matching TRBD1 (5 bases). The V end lost 4 bases, the J end lost 0 bases, and 11 bases lay between the germline ends. The CDR3 is made up of 15 amino acids. Per germline, CDR1 MNHEY and CDR2 SMNVEV (reference sequence). The CDR3 DNA is TGTGCCAGCAGTTGGGCCAGGGCTAGCACAGATACGCAGTATTTT. Translating it yields CASSWARASTDTQYF.

This clonotype was seen at least ten times. The V and J genes are TRBV3-1 and TRBJ2-1; 13 nucleotides line up with TRBD2. This CDR3 spans 17 amino acids. The ends lost 5 bases at V and 0 bases at J; junction bases unmatched: 4. Germline V gene sequence: CDR1 LGHDT, CDR2 YNNKEL (reference sequence). CDR3 residues: CASSDWTSGSSYNEQFF. For the CDR3, the DNA is TGTGCCAGCAGCGACTGGACTAGCGGGAGCTCCTACAATGAGCAGTTCTTC.

The V gene is TRBV12-3 or TRBV12-4, the J gene TRBJ1-2; no definite D call. The CDR3 consists of 14 residues. V lost 6 bases and J 1 base, leaving 12 bases between the germline ends. The DNA of the CDR3 is TGTGCCAGCAGCCAAAATACAGATAACTATGGCTACACCTTC. Translating gives CASSQNTDNYGYTF.

This clonotype was detected only a few times. The rearrangement links TRBV19 to TRBJ2-3, with D perhaps TRBD2 (6 bases). The V end lost 6 bases, the J end lost 4 bases, and 17 bases lay between the germline ends. Looked up from germline, CDR1 is LNHDA and CDR2 is SQIVND (reference sequence). This CDR3 has 15 residues. The CDR3: CASRGDSFEADTQYF. The CDR3 region has the DNA TGTGCCAGTAGGGGGGACTCTTTTGAGGCAGATACGCAGTATTTT.